These T cell receptor beta chains were read from a single sample in a study of regulatory T cells in long-lasting Graves disease. One entry per CDR3 protein, called by TCRdb with MiXCR from the multiplex PCR reads. The table shows 250,000 or so distinct CDR3 sequences, with about 20% occurring only once. A further study also used this sample, focusing on T cells in Graves' hyperthyroidism and ophthalmopathy.

Material: peripheral blood mononuclear cells (PBMCs), obtained at new diagnosis, from a patient treated with antithyroid drugs. These receptors all stem from a woman in her twenties or thirties with Graves disease. The CDR3 runs from the conserved cysteine through the conserved F or W. D genes are given only for firm matches. Rows may omit the clone size; those that give it use once, few, many or a size class.

>.|TRBJ1-2|.|TRBV3-1
TGTGCCAGCAGCCCAGGTGGGGGCCACTATGGCTACACCTTC
CASSPGGGHYGYTF
>many|TRBJ2-3|TRBD2|TRBV20-1
TGCAGTGCTCATACTAGCGGGGGAAGCACAGATACGCAGTATTTT
CSAHTSGGSTDTQYF
>many|TRBJ1-1|.|TRBV7-7
TGTGCTAGCAGCTTCGACACAGGAACCGAAGCTTTCTTT
CASSFDTGTEAFF
>many|TRBJ2-7|.|TRBV3-1
TGTGCCAGCAGCCAATTCACGGACACCTACGAGCAGTACTTC
CASSQFTDTYEQYF
>.|TRBJ1-5|TRBD1|TRBV27
TGTGCCAGCACCCCCGGGACAGGGAGAAATCAGCCCCAGCATTTT
CASTPGTGRNQPQHF
>.|TRBJ2-3|.|TRBV28
TGTGCCAGCACCCTATGGGGGCCCACAGATACGCAGTATTTT
CASTLWGPTDTQYF
>.|TRBJ2-5|TRBD2|TRBV20-1
TGCAGTGCGGGGGGTAGCGGGGGAGAGACCCAGTACTTC
CSAGGSGGETQYF
>many|TRBJ1-3|.|TRBV2
TGTGCCAGCAGTGCATGGAATGGAAACACCATATATTTT
CASSAWNGNTIYF
>many|TRBJ1-4|TRBD1|TRBV7-8
TGTGCCAGCAGCGCCGGGACAGGGATTAATGAAAAACTGTTTTTT
CASSAGTGINEKLFF
>.|TRBJ1-3|.|TRBV10-1
TGCGCCAGCAGTGATCCAGTCCTCTCTGGAAACACCGTATATTTT
CASSDPVLSGNTVYF
>many|TRBJ2-7|TRBD1|TRBV4-1
TGCGCCAGCAGCCAAGAGGACAGGGTGGTTGAGCAGTACTTC
CASSQEDRVVEQYF
>many|TRBJ1-2|.|TRBV11-2
TGTGCCAGCAGCCCGTCCCGGGACACGTACTATGGCTACACCTTC
CASSPSRDTYYGYTF
>.|TRBJ1-6|.|TRBV5-4
TGTGCCAGCAAAGGTCCGAGGGATTCACCCCTCCACTTT
CASKGPRDSPLHF
>few|TRBJ1-5|.|TRBV19
.
CASSILAPGQPQHF
>many|TRBJ1-2|.|TRBV20-1
TGCAGTGCTAGCTTTAACGGGCAGTATAACTATGGCTACACCTTC
CSASFNGQYNYGYTF
>many|TRBJ2-7|.|TRBV11-2
TGTGCCAGCAGCCCCGATTGGGGGTTTAACGAGCAGTACTTC
CASSPDWGFNEQYF
>many|TRBJ2-3|TRBD1|TRBV7-9
TGTGCCAGCAGCCTTTGGCAGGGGGCCACAGATACGCAGTATTTT
CASSLWQGATDTQYF
>many|TRBJ2-6|.|TRBV2
TGTGCCAGCAGCCCAGGGCTTTCAAGCTCTGGGGCCAACGTCCTGACTTTC
CASSPGLSSSGANVLTF
>many|TRBJ2-5|TRBD1|TRBV20-1
TGCAGTGCTGCCAGGGGGCGGGAGACCCAGTACTTC
CSAARGRETQYF
>many|TRBJ1-2|.|TRBV20-1
TGCAGTGCTAGCAAGCAGGCTGGCGACTATGGCTACACCTTC
CSASKQAGDYGYTF
>.|TRBJ2-7|.|TRBV6-1
TGTGCCAGCAGTACGACTCCGACAGCCGGGGTTCCCTACGAGCAGTACTTC
CASSTTPTAGVPYEQYF
>many|TRBJ1-2|.|TRBV20-1
TGCAGTGCTAGAGCCTTATCAGATTTGCTACGCTACACCTTC
CSARALSDLLRYTF
>few|TRBJ2-6|.|TRBV9
TGTGCCAGCAGCGTAGGGACCTCTGGGGCCAACGTCCTGACTTTC
CASSVGTSGANVLTF
>many|TRBJ1-4|TRBD1|TRBV5-1
TGCGCCAGCAGCCGGGAGGGGACAGATGAAAAACTGTTTTTT
CASSREGTDEKLFF
>many|TRBJ1-5|TRBD1|TRBV7-8
TGTGCCAGCAGCCAGGACAGGGTCAATCAGCCCCAGCATTTT
CASSQDRVNQPQHF
>many|TRBJ1-1|TRBD1|TRBV6-1
TGTGCCAGCAGGATAACAGGGGGGAACACTGAAGCTTTCTTT
CASRITGGNTEAFF
>many|TRBJ1-1|.|TRBV11-2
TGTGCCAGCAGTCAAATCGCCGGGGCACTAGTTCGGTTCTTT
CASSQIAGALVRFF
>few|TRBJ2-1|TRBD1|TRBV6-1
TGTGCCAGCAGTAACCAGGGGGCCTACAATGAGCAGTTCTTC
CASSNQGAYNEQFF
>many|TRBJ1-5|.|TRBV6-5
TGTGCCAGCAGTTACGGGCACAGGAATCAGCCCCAGCATTTT
CASSYGHRNQPQHF
>many|TRBJ2-2|TRBD2|TRBV7-2
TGTGCCAGCAGCTTGGCGCGGGGGGGCCGGGACACCGGGGAGCTGTTTTTT
CASSLARGGRDTGELFF
>many|TRBJ1-2|TRBD1|TRBV20-1
TGCAGTGCCCAGGGGGCGCAAGACTATGGCTACACCTTC
CSAQGAQDYGYTF
>many|TRBJ2-5|.|TRBV18
TGTGCCAGCTCACCACAGGGGGCTGGGGAGGCCCAGTACTTC
CASSPQGAGEAQYF
>many|TRBJ1-1|TRBD1|TRBV7-2
TGTGCCAGCAGCCCCTTCGGGACAGGGGGAACTGAAGCTTTCTTT
CASSPFGTGGTEAFF
>many|TRBJ1-4|.|TRBV20-1
TGCAGTGCTAGAGATGAAGTGGGGGCAACTAATGAAAAACTGTTTTTT
CSARDEVGATNEKLFF
>few|TRBJ2-2|.|TRBV4-1
TGCGCCAGCAGCCAAGAGGATGGGGGGATAAGGGACACCGGGGAGCTGTTTTTT
CASSQEDGGIRDTGELFF
>many|TRBJ2-7|.|TRBV12-5
TGTGCTAGTAACCGGGACCCCTTCTACGAGCAGTACTTC
CASNRDPFYEQYF
>many|TRBJ1-4|.|TRBV27
TGTGCCAGCAGTACCGGGGCCACTAATGAAAAACTGTTTTTT
CASSTGATNEKLFF
>many|TRBJ1-2|.|TRBV9
TGTGCCAGCAGCGCGGTGAGCGGTGGCTACACCTTC
CASSAVSGGYTF
>many|TRBJ2-4|.|TRBV12-3/TRBV12-4
TGTGCCAGCCAGGGGGGGCGTAACATTCAGTACTTC
CASQGGRNIQYF
>few|TRBJ2-1|.|TRBV29-1
TGCAGCGTTTCCTCTCAGGGTGAGCAGTTCTTC
CSVSSQGEQFF
>many|TRBJ2-7|TRBD1|TRBV20-1
TGCAGTGCTAGACCTTCGGACAGGGATCCCTACGAGCAGTACTTC
CSARPSDRDPYEQYF
>.|TRBJ1-2|.|TRBV5-1
TGCGCCAGCAGCTTGGAGGGTGGATCTCGGGGCTACACCTTC
CASSLEGGSRGYTF
>.|TRBJ1-5|.|TRBV19
TGTGCCAGTAGTATTGAGGCAGGGACAAATCAGCCCCAGCATTTT
CASSIEAGTNQPQHF
>many|TRBJ1-2|.|TRBV24-1
TGTGCCACCAGTGATTCCCGGACAGCCCACTATGGCTACACCTTC
CATSDSRTAHYGYTF
>many|TRBJ2-7|.|TRBV12-3/TRBV12-4
TGTGCCAGCAGTCCGTTACAGGAGGTCAACGAGCAGTACTTC
CASSPLQEVNEQYF
>few|TRBJ1-3|.|TRBV7-6
TGTGCCAGCAGCAAGGGTATCTCTGGAAACACCATATATTTT
CASSKGISGNTIYF
>many|TRBJ2-7|TRBD1|TRBV12-3/TRBV12-4
TGTGCCAGCAGACGGGGACAGGAAAACTCCTACGAGCAGTACTTC
CASRRGQENSYEQYF
>few|TRBJ2-7|.|TRBV5-6
TGTGCCAGCAGCTTGGCCGGCCAGGGCTACGAGCAGTACTTC
CASSLAGQGYEQYF
>many|TRBJ2-6|.|TRBV29-1
TGCAGCGTTGAAGAACCGTTAAAGGGGGCCAACGTCCTGACTTTC
CSVEEPLKGANVLTF
>many|TRBJ2-2|.|TRBV20-1
TGCAGTTCGTACGGGGGGCGGGCCGGGGAGCTGTTTTTT
CSSYGGRAGELFF
>many|TRBJ2-7|TRBD1|TRBV12-3/TRBV12-4
TGTGCCAGCAGTGGATCCGGGACAGCTTTTGCCTACGAGCAGTACTTC
CASSGSGTAFAYEQYF
>many|TRBJ2-3|TRBD2|TRBV6-1
TGTGCCAGCAGTGACCCTAGCGGGGGTGGGACAGATACGCAGTATTTT
CASSDPSGGGTDTQYF
>many|TRBJ1-1|.|TRBV6-9
TGTGCCAGCAGTTCCTTCGGGACACCGAACACTGAAGCTTTCTTT
CASSSFGTPNTEAFF
>many|TRBJ2-7|TRBD1|TRBV6-5
TGTGCCAGCAGTTACAGCCGGGACAGGGACTACGAGCAGTACTTC
CASSYSRDRDYEQYF
>many|TRBJ2-3|TRBD2|TRBV3-1
TGTGCCAGCAGCCAACAGACTAGCGGGGCCACAGATACGCAGTATTTT
CASSQQTSGATDTQYF